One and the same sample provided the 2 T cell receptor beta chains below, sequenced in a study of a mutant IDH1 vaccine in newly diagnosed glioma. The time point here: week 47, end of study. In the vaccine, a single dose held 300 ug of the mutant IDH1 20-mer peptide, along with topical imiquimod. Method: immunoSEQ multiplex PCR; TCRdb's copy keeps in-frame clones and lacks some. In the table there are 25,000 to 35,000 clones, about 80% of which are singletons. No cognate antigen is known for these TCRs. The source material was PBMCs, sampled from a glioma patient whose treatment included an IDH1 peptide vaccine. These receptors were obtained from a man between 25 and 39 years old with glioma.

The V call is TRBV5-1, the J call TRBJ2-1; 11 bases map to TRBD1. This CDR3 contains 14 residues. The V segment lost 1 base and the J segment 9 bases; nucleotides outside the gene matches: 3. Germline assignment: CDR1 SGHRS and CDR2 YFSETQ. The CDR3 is CASSLRTGGREQFF. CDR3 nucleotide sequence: TGCGCCAGCAGCTTGCGGACAGGGGGCCGTGAGCAGTTCTTC.

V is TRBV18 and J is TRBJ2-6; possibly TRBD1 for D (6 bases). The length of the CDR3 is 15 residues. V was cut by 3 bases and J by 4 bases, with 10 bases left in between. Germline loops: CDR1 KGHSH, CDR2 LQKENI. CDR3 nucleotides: TGTGCCAGCTCACCTCTAGGACAGGGGGCCAACGTCCTGACTTTC. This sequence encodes CASSPLGQGANVLTF.